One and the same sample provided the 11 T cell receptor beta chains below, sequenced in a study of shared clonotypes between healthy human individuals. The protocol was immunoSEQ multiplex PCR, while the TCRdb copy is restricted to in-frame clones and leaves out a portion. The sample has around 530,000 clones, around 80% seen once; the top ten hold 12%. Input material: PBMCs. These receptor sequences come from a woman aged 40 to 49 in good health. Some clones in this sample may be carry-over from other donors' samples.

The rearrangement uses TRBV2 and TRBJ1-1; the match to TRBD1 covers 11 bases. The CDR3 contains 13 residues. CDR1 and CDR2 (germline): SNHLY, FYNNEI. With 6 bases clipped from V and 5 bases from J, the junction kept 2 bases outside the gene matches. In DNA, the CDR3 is TGTGCCAGCAGGGACAGGGGGCAGACTGAAGCTTTCTTT. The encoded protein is CASRDRGQTEAFF.

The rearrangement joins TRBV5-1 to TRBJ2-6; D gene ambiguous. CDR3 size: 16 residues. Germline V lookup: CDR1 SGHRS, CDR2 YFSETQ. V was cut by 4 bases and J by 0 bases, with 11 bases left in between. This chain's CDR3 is CASSVDGNSGANVLTF. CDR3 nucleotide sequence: TGCGCCAGCAGCGTGGACGGCAACTCTGGGGCCAACGTCCTGACTTTC.

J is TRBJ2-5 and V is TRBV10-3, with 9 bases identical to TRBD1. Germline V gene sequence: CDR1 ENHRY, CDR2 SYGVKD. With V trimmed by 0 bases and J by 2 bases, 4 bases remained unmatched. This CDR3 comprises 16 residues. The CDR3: CAISESAGQGQETQYF. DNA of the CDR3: TGTGCCATCAGTGAGTCTGCGGGACAGGGACAAGAGACCCAGTACTTC.

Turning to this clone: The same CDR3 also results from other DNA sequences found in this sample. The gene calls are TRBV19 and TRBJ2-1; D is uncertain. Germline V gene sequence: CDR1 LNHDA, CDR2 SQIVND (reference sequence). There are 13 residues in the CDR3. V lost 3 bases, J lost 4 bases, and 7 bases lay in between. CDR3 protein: CASSIGQYNEQFF. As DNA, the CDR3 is TGTGCCAGTAGTATTGGGCAGTACAATGAGCAGTTCTTC.

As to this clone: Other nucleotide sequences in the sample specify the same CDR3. CDR3 DNA sequence: TGCGCCAGCAGCGCGGGACTAGCCGGAGAGACCCAGTACTTC. Its protein is CASSAGLAGETQYF. V usage is TRBV5-1 and J usage is TRBJ2-5; the match to TRBD2 covers 9 bases. After removal of 4 bases from V and 4 bases from J, the junction contained 5 bases not matched to a gene. Germline values: CDR1 SGHRS, CDR2 YFSETQ. This CDR3 comprises 14 residues.

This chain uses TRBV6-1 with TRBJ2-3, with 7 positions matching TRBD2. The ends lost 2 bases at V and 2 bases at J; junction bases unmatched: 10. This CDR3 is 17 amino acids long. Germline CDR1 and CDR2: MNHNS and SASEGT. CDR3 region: CASSEWTRPSLTDTQYF. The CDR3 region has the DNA TGTGCCAGCAGTGAATGGACTAGGCCATCCCTCACAGATACGCAGTATTTT.

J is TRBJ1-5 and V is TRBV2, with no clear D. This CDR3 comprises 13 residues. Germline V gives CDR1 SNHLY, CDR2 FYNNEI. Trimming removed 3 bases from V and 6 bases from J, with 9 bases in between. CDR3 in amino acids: CASSDRFSQPQHF. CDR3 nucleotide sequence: TGTGCCAGCAGTGACAGGTTCAGTCAGCCCCAGCATTTT.

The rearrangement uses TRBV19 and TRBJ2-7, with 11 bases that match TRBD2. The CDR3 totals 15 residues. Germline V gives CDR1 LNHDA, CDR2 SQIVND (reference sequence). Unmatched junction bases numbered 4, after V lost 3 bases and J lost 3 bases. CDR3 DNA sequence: TGTGCCAGTAGTATGCAACTAGCGGGAGACTACGAGCAGTACTTC. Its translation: CASSMQLAGDYEQYF.

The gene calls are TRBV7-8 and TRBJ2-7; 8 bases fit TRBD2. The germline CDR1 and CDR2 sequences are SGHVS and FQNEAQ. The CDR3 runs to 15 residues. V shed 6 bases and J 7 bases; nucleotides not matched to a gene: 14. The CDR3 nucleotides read TGTGCCAGCAGGGCGCCCGGGGCGGGAGGAGGTGAGCAGTACTTC. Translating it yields CASRAPGAGGGEQYF.

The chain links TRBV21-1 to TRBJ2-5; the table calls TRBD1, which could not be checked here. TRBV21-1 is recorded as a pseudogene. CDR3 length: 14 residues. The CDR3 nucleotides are TGTGCCAGCAGCAAAAGACAGGGCAAAGAGACCCAGTACTTC. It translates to CASSKRQGKETQYF.

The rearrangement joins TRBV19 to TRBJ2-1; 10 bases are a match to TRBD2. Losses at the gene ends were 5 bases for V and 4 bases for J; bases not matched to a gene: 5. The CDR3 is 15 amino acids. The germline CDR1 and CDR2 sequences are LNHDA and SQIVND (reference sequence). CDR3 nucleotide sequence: TGTGCCAGTAGTCAGTCGGGACTAGCGTACAATGAGCAGTTCTTC. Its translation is CASSQSGLAYNEQFF.